This T cell receptor beta chain came from a study of control samples from healthy donors and cancer patients. The CDR3 extends over 15 amino acids. The junction had 5 bases not matched to a gene; V was cut back by 7 bases and J by 4 bases. Germline-derived CDR1 and CDR2 are LNHDA and SQIVND (reference sequence). Sequencing was performed with immunoSEQ multiplex PCR; in TCRdb, only in-frame clones are kept and a portion is missing. The table shows more than 65,000 clones, with around 84% occurring only once. V is TRBV19 and J is TRBJ2-2; 11 bases fit TRBD2. Sequencing input: blood. This clonotype was sampled from a man aged 45 to 65 in good health. The CDR3 nucleotides read TGTGCCAGTACCCGGACTAGCGGGCCCACCGGGGAGCTGTTTTTT. This translates into CASTRTSGPTGELFF.